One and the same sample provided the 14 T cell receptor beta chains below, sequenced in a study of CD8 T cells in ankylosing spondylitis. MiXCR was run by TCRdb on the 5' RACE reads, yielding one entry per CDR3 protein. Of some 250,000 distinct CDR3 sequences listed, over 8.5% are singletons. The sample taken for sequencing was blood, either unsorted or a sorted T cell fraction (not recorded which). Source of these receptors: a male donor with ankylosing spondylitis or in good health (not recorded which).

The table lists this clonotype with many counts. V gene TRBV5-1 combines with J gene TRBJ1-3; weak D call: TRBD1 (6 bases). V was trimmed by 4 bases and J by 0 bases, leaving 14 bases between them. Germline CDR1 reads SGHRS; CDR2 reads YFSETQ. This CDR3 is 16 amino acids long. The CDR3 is CASSLGARGSGNTIYF. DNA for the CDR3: TGCGCCAGCAGCCTGGGGGCTCGGGGCTCTGGAAACACCATATATTTT.

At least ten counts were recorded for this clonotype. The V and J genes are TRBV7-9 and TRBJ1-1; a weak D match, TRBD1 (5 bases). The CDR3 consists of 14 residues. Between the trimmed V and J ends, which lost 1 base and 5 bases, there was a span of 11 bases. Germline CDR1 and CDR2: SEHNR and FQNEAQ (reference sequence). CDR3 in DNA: TGTGCCAGCAGCTTAGAAGGAGGGGCGACTGAAGCTTTCTTT. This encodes CASSLEGGATEAFF.

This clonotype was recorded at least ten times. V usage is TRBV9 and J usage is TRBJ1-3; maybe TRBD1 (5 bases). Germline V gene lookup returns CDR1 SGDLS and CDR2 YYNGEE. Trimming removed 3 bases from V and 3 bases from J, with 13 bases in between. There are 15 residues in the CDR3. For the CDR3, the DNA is TGTGCCAGCAGCGCGGGGACTCCCCGTGGAAACACCATATATTTT. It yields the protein CASSAGTPRGNTIYF.

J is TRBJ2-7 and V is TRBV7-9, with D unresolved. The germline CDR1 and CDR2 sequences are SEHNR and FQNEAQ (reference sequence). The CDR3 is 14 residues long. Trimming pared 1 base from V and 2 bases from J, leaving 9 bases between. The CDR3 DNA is TGTGCCAGCAGCTTAGATTTATTAACCTACGAGCAGTACTTC. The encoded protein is CASSLDLLTYEQYF.

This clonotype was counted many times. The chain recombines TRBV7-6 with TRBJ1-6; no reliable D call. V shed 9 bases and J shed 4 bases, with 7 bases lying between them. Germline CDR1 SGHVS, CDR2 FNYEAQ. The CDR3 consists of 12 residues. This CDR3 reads CAREGYNSPLHF. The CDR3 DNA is TGTGCCAGAGAGGGATATAATTCACCCCTCCACTTT.

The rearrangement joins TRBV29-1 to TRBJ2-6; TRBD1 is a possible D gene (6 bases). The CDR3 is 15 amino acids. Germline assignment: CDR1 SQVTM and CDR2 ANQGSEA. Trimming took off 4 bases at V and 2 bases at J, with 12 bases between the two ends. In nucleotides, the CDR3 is TGCAGCGTTGCCACAGGGTCCACTGGGGCCAACGTCCTGACTTTC. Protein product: CSVATGSTGANVLTF.

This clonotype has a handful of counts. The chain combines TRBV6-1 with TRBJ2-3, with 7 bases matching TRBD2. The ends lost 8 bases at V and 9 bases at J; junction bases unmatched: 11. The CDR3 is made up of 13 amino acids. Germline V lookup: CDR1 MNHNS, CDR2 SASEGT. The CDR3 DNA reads TGTGCCAGCGAAGGGACTAAAGGAGGGACGCAGTATTTT. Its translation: CASEGTKGGTQYF.

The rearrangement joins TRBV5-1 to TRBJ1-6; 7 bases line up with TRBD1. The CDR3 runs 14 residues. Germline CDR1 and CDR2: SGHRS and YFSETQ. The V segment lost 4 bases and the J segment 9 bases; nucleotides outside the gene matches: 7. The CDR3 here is CASSPTGIGSPLHF. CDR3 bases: TGCGCCAGCAGCCCGACAGGGATTGGTTCACCCCTCCACTTT.

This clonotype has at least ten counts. CDR3 residues: CASSLVEFTDTQYF. The CDR3 DNA reads TGCGCCAGCAGCTTGGTTGAATTCACAGATACGCAGTATTTT. The chain links TRBV5-1 to TRBJ2-3; D remains unclear. V dropped 0 bases and J dropped 2 bases, with 7 bases sitting between them. The CDR3 is made up of 14 amino acids. Germline-derived CDR1 and CDR2 are SGHRS and YFSETQ.

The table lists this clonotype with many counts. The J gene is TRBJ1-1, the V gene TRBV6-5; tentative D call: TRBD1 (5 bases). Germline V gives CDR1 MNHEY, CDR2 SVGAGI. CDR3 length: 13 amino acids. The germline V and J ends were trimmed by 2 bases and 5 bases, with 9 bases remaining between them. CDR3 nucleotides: TGTGCCAGCAGTTACAGGGGAGGGACTGAAGCTTTCTTT. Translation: CASSYRGGTEAFF.

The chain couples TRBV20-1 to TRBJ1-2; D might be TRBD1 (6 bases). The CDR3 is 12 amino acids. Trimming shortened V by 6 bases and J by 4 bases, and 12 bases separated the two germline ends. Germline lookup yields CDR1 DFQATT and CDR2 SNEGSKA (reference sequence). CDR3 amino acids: CSAGTGSYGYTF. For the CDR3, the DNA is TGCAGTGCCGGTACAGGGAGCTATGGCTACACCTTC.

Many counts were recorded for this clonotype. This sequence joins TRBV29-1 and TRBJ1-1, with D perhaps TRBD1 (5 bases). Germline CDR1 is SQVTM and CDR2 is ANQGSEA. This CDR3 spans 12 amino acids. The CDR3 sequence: CTSGALYTEAFF. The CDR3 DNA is TGCACGTCTGGGGCCCTATACACTGAAGCTTTCTTT.

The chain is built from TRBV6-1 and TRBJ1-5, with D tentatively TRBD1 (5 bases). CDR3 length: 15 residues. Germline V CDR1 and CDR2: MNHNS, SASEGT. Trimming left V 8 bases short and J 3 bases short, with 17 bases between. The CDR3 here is CASQQSAGPNQPQHF. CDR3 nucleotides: TGTGCCAGCCAACAGTCCGCGGGGCCCAATCAGCCCCAGCATTTT.

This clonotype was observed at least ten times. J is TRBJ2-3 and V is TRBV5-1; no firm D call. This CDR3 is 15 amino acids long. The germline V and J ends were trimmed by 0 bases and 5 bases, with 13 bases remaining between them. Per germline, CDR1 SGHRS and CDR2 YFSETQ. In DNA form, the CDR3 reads TGCGCCAGCAGCTTGGGGGATCTTTTTGTAGATACGCAGTATTTT. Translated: CASSLGDLFVDTQYF.